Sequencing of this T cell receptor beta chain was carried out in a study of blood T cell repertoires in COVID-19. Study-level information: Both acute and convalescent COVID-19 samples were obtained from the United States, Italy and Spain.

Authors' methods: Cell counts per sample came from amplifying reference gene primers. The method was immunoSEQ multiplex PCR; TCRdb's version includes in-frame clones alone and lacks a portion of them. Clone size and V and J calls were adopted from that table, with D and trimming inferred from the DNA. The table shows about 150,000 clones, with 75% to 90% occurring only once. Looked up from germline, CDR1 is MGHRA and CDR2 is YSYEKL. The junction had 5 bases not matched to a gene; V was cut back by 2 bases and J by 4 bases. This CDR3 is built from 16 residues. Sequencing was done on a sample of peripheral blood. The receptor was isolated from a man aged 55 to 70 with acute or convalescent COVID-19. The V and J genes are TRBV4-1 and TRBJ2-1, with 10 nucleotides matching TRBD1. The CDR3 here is CASSQPDRGLYNEQFF. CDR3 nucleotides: TGCGCCAGCAGCCAACCAGACAGGGGGCTTTACAATGAGCAGTTCTTC.